The present entry profiles one T cell receptor (beta chain) with its context. Its antigen is not known. The source of the sample is a study of T-cell memory formation after mild COVID-19. In the study overall: TCR clusters were mostly confined to one donor each. General observations from the study: The study detected some responding clones in pre-infection memory, suggesting cross-reactive memory joined.

V lost 1 base to trimming and J lost 2 bases; unmatched junction nucleotides: 3. The germline CDR1 and CDR2 sequences are SGHTA and FQGNSA. The CDR3 runs 15 residues. The TCR alpha and TCR beta cDNA libraries, bearing sample barcodes and UMIs, were generated by 5'RACE using constant-segment primers. TCRdb independently ran MiXCR on the 5' RACE reads; one entry per CDR3 protein. The table records a few hundred thousand distinct CDR3 sequences, roughly 15% of them present only once. The source is a man aged 18-30 years who had mild COVID-19 (a few samples of this study predate the infection). Cell type and time point are not known. V gene TRBV7-2 combines with J gene TRBJ2-3; 7 nucleotides agree with TRBD1. The specimen sequenced was PBMCs or a T cell subset sorted from them (not recorded which). This CDR3 reads CASSLVRGLTDTQYF. Written as DNA, the CDR3 is TGTGCCAGCAGCTTAGTGAGGGGGCTCACAGATACGCAGTATTTT.